Shown below are 20 T cell receptor beta chains from a single sample sequenced in a study of cytomegalovirus exposure and HLA in healthy donors. The PCR contained 60 Vbeta and 13 Jbeta primers. The method was immunoSEQ multiplex PCR; TCRdb's version includes in-frame clones alone and lacks a portion of them. The repertoire holds around 90,000 clones, with 81% as singletons. Sequencing was done on a sample of PBMCs. The receptors shown here come from a human donor in good health.

The chain employs TRBV27 and TRBJ1-1; tentative D call: TRBD1 (6 bases). The germline V and J ends were trimmed by 6 bases and 2 bases, with 16 bases remaining between them. The CDR3 runs to 15 residues. Looked up from germline, CDR1 is MNHEY and CDR2 is SMNVEV (reference sequence). CDR3 in amino acids: CASRVRGGDNTEAFF. The CDR3 coding sequence is TGTGCCAGCAGGGTTAGGGGGGGGGATAACACTGAAGCTTTCTTT.

The CDR3 loop is CSLFDTQYF. Here the CDR3 DNA reads TGCAGCCTTTTCGATACGCAGTATTTT. The chain couples TRBV20-1 to TRBJ2-3; D is unclear. The CDR3 loop spans 9 amino acids. Germline CDR1 DFQATT, CDR2 SNEGSKA (reference sequence).

The chain couples TRBV19 to TRBJ2-5; D might be TRBD2 (6 bases). The CDR3 consists of 16 residues. Looked up from germline, CDR1 is LNHDA and CDR2 is SQIVND (reference sequence). The V end was cut by 2 bases, the J end by 1 base, with 14 bases between. The CDR3 reads CASSILSGVRQETQYF. Written as DNA, the CDR3 is TGTGCCAGTAGTATACTGTCGGGGGTTCGCCAAGAGACCCAGTACTTC.

V gene TRBV4-2 combines with J gene TRBJ2-7; possibly TRBD2 for D (5 bases). The CDR3 totals 16 residues. Germline lookup yields CDR1 LGHNA and CDR2 YNFKEQ. V was cut by 0 bases and J by 0 bases, with 12 bases left in between. CDR3 bases: TGTGCCAGCAGCCAAGATCGGGGATCCGACTCCTACGAGCAGTACTTC. Protein product: CASSQDRGSDSYEQYF.

CDR3 DNA: TGTGCCAGCAGTTTGGGACAACCGTACCAAGAGACCCAGTACTTC. This sequence encodes CASSLGQPYQETQYF. This sequence joins TRBV27 and TRBJ2-5; a weak D match, TRBD1 (6 bases). The germline gives CDR1 MNHEY, CDR2 SMNVEV (reference sequence). V lost 3 bases and J lost 0, with 11 bases in between. The CDR3 spans 15 residues.

This chain uses TRBV9 with TRBJ1-1, with 7 bases lining up with TRBD1. Trimming cost V 2 bases and J 1 base; bases outside gene matches: 5. CDR3 length: 15 residues. Germline CDR1 reads SGDLS; CDR2 reads YYNGEE. CDR3 protein: CASSVLQGSNTEAFF. CDR3 nucleotides: TGTGCCAGCAGCGTGCTACAGGGGTCGAACACTGAAGCTTTCTTT.

This clone appeared a single time. The genes are TRBV7-9 and TRBJ2-1; 11 bases fit TRBD1. The CDR3 spans 15 residues. Germline CDR1 is SEHNR and CDR2 is FQNEAQ (reference sequence). Germline trimming cut 5 bases from V and 5 bases from J; bases unmatched to any gene: 5. The CDR3 coding sequence is TGTGCCAGCAGCGGGGGGACAGGGGGTAACAATGAGCAGTTCTTC. Its protein product is CASSGGTGGNNEQFF.

The V call is TRBV7-3, the J call TRBJ2-2; 7 bases fit TRBD2. The V gene's germline CDR1 is SGHTA and CDR2 FQGTGA. The junction had 5 bases not matched to a gene; V was cut back by 3 bases and J by 4 bases. The CDR3 loop spans 15 amino acids. For the CDR3, the DNA is TGTGCCAGCAGCTTCGCGGGGGACCTCACCGGGGAGCTGTTTTTT. This codes for CASSFAGDLTGELFF.

There are a few counts of this clone. The V call is TRBV5-4, the J call TRBJ1-6, with D unclear. The germline CDR1 and CDR2 sequences are SGHNT and YYREEE (reference sequence). V was pared by 1 base and J by 11 bases, with 10 bases between. The CDR3 consists of 13 residues. The CDR3 spells CASSLRGGTPLHF. The CDR3 DNA follows: TGTGCCAGCAGCTTGCGGGGAGGGACACCCCTCCACTTT.

This sequence joins TRBV7-2 and TRBJ2-3; a weak D match, TRBD2 (5 bases). Germline values: CDR1 SGHTA, CDR2 FQGNSA. The V end lost 1 base, the J end lost 0 bases, and 11 bases lay between the germline ends. There are 16 residues in the CDR3. The CDR3 DNA reads as TGTGCCAGCAGCTTAGGCCGGGGATCAAGCACAGATACGCAGTATTTT. Protein sequence: CASSLGRGSSTDTQYF.

The chain links TRBV5-1 to TRBJ2-5; D is unclear. The V gene lost 0 bases and the J gene lost 0 bases, with 12 bases spanning the gap. CDR3 length equals 16 residues. Germline V CDR1 and CDR2: SGHRS, YFSETQ. CDR3 region: CASSLVSARYQETQYF. The CDR3 nucleotides are TGCGCCAGCAGCTTGGTGTCAGCCAGGTACCAAGAGACCCAGTACTTC.

The chain recombines TRBV19 with TRBJ2-7, with D tentatively TRBD2 (7 bases). Trimming left V 3 bases short and J 3 bases short, with 15 bases between. The CDR3 contains 15 residues. Germline V lookup: CDR1 LNHDA, CDR2 SQIVND (reference sequence). The CDR3 is CASSMGGGGLYEQYF. For the CDR3, the DNA is TGTGCCAGTAGTATGGGGGGGGGCGGACTCTACGAGCAGTACTTC.

The rearrangement links TRBV19 to TRBJ2-2, with 9 nucleotides matching TRBD1. The CDR3 contains 14 residues. CDR1 is LNHDA and CDR2 is SQIVND in the germline V gene (reference sequence). Losses at the gene ends were 9 bases for V and 3 bases for J; bases not matched to a gene: 5. This CDR3 reads CASRGQGYTGELFF. The CDR3 bases are TGTGCCAGCCGGGGACAGGGATACACCGGGGAGCTGTTTTTT.

The rearrangement joins TRBV7-2 to TRBJ2-5, with unresolved D. V was cut by 0 bases and J by 0 bases, with 5 bases left in between. The germline gives CDR1 SGHTA, CDR2 FQGNSA. This CDR3 has 14 amino acids. Here the CDR3 reads CASSLAFYQETQYF. The CDR3 DNA sequence: TGTGCCAGCAGCTTAGCGTTCTACCAAGAGACCCAGTACTTC. Complete variable domain (other parts from reference TRBV7-2 and TRBJ2-5): GAGVSQSPSNKVTEKGKDVELRCDPISGHTALYWYRQSLGQGLEFLIYFQGNSAPDKSGLPSDRFSAERTGGSVSTLTIQRTQQEDSAVYLCASSLAFYQETQYFGPGTRLLVL.

The CDR3, as DNA: TGCGCCAGCAGCGGAGGTTCGGGGAATCCACCAGATACGCAGTATTTT. Translation gives CASSGGSGNPPDTQYF. The J gene is TRBJ2-3, the V gene TRBV5-1, with D perhaps matching TRBD2 (5 bases). This CDR3 is 16 amino acids long. Germline CDR1 SGHRS, CDR2 YFSETQ. V lost 4 bases, J lost 4 bases, and 19 bases lay in between.

This clone appeared a single time. The rearrangement joins TRBV10-2 to TRBJ2-1; 12 positions match TRBD2. With V trimmed by 2 bases and J by 3 bases, 8 bases remained unmatched. The CDR3 length is 18 residues. Germline loops: CDR1 WSHSY, CDR2 SAAADI. The CDR3 loop is CASSEPGLAGWVYNEQFF. The CDR3 region has the DNA TGCGCCAGCAGTGAGCCTGGACTAGCGGGGTGGGTCTACAATGAGCAGTTCTTC.

The V gene is TRBV5-4, the J gene TRBJ2-1, with 15 bases lining up with TRBD2. The V gene end was trimmed by 4 bases and the J gene end by 10 bases; junction bases not matched to a gene: 12. This CDR3 spans 17 amino acids. Germline V gives CDR1 SGHNT, CDR2 YYREEE (reference sequence). The CDR3 is CASSPGLAGGVPLEQFF. The CDR3 DNA follows: TGTGCCAGCAGCCCGGGACTAGCGGGAGGCGTCCCTTTAGAGCAGTTCTTC.

This chain links TRBV7-2 with TRBJ2-3; D uncertain. The V end lost 5 bases, the J end lost 1 base, and 16 bases lay between the germline ends. Per the germline V gene, CDR1 is SGHTA and CDR2 is FQGNSA. The CDR3 has 16 residues. CDR3 loop: CASSPPEYPRTDTQYF. CDR3 in DNA: TGTGCCAGCAGCCCACCGGAGTACCCACGCACAGATACGCAGTATTTT.

The chain employs TRBV5-1 and TRBJ2-7; 9 positions match TRBD2. Germline V gene lookup returns CDR1 SGHRS and CDR2 YFSETQ. CDR3 length equals 16 residues. V shed 3 bases and J 3 bases; nucleotides not matched to a gene: 10. The CDR3 region has the DNA TGCGCCAGCAGCTCCTCCTCGACTAGCGGCGTCTACGAGCAGTACTTC. Its translation is CASSSSSTSGVYEQYF.

The rearrangement links TRBV18 to TRBJ2-3; 7 nucleotides align to TRBD1. The germline V gene has CDR1 KGHSH and CDR2 LQKENI. The CDR3 spans 15 residues. The V segment lost 3 bases and the J segment 2 bases; nucleotides outside the gene matches: 5. The CDR3 nucleotides read TGTGCCAGCTCACCGCCGGGACAGAACACAGATACGCAGTATTTT. It codes for CASSPPGQNTDTQYF.